This T cell receptor (beta chain) was documented in a study of metastatic and nonmetastatic thyroid tumors. Overall study context: Repertoire comparisons spanned blood and tumor or nodule tissue from malignant and benign thyroid patients. Whole-study findings and limits: As reported, TCR beta diversity in blood and tumor was significantly higher in malignant thyroid tumors than in benign nodules.

Original handling: Across clinicopathological groups, CDR3 differences served as the basis for building a distant-metastasis classifier for papillary thyroid cancer. Through MiXCR, TCRdb re-clonotyped the PCR reads. TCRdb's processing, not the study's, gives the V and J calls here. This sample has some 19,000 clones; over 25% occur once, and the top ten carry 20% to 25%. There were no patients who had received any treatment before thyroid surgery. In its sample, this clone is medium-sized. The target antigen is unknown. The source material was adjacent normal tissue. The clonotype comes from a female donor with papillary thyroid cancer or a benign thyroid nodule (not recorded which). Some clones in this sample may be carry-over from other donors' samples.

The CDR3 nucleotides are TGCGCCAGCTCAAGGGGGAATCAGCCCCAGCATTTT. Its protein is CASSRGNQPQHF. This chain uses TRBV10-1 with TRBJ1-5; D is possibly TRBD1 (6 bases). Trimming stripped 8 bases from V and 4 bases from J, with 9 bases between. Germline V lookup: CDR1 WNHNN, CDR2 SYGVQD (reference sequence). CDR3 length equals 12 residues.